The 19 T cell receptor beta chains reported below all come from one sample, sequenced in a study of CD8+ T cells in alopecia areata. RNA extraction was followed by reverse transcription into cDNA, which acted as the sequencing template. Method: immunoSEQ multiplex PCR; TCRdb's copy keeps in-frame clones and lacks some. The table lists 200,000 to 300,000 clones, with no singletons. Cutaneous lymph nodes were pooled and cells sorted by CD4, CD8alpha, NKG2D, NKG2ACE and more. Sequenced input: CD4+ T cells sorted from a lymph node. The receptors were gathered from a C3H/HeJ mouse with alopecia areata. Strain haplotype at MHC: H2-k.

Comments on this clone: Gene and germline names: mouse. From the germline J gene comes the end of the CDR3, since the read stops 4 residues before it. J is TRBJ2-3 and V is TRBV13-3; 11 nucleotides match TRBD1. This CDR3 comprises 17 residues. Germline CDR1 reads NNHDY; CDR2 reads SYVADS. V lost 5 bases to trimming and J lost 1 base; unmatched junction nucleotides: 9. CDR3 DNA, as far as it was read: TGTGCCAGCAGCTGGGACAGGGGGAGAGGGGGTGCAGAA. Its protein product is CASSWDRGRGGAE. The full CDR3 reads CASSWDRGRGGAETLYF.

This clone was detected only a few times. Gene names denote mouse genes. The read comes to an end 3 residues before the CDR3 does, leaving the germline J gene to fill in the end. In the same sample, other DNA sequences code for this CDR3. The J gene is TRBJ1-6, the V gene TRBV1; D is perhaps TRBD1 (6 bases). TRBJ1-6 is an ORF, and what it does is uncertain. V lost 2 bases, J lost 0 bases, and 8 bases lay in between. The CDR3 is 16 residues long. Germline V gene lookup returns CDR1 NSQYPW and CDR2 LRSPGD (reference sequence). CDR3 bases read: TGCACCTGCAGTGCAACAGGGTCTTCCTATAATTCGCCC. Its protein is CTCSATGSSYNSP. The entire CDR3 is CTCSATGSSYNSPLYF.

In this sample, this clone turned up a few times. Gene names are the mouse ones. The CDR3 end lies 4 residues beyond the end of the read and is filled in from the germline J gene. The V call is TRBV5, the J call TRBJ2-1, with 9 bases identical to TRBD1. Germline CDR1 LGHNA, CDR2 YNLKQL (reference sequence). The CDR3 runs to 15 residues. J lost 5 bases, V lost 4 bases, and 6 bases had no gene match. The CDR3 bases that were read are TGTGCCAGCAGCCCCACCGGGACAGGGAATGCT. It is translated as CASSPTGTGNA. The whole CDR3 protein is CASSPTGTGNAEQFF.

This clone was counted only a few times. Genes and germline come from the mouse. The CDR3 goes on 4 residues after the read ends, and that part is filled in from the germline J gene. The chain has TRBV19 and TRBJ2-3; TRBD1 might be the D (5 bases). Germline V lookup: CDR1 FNHDT, CDR2 SITEND (reference sequence). CDR3 size: 12 residues. V lost 5 bases and J lost 4, with 8 bases in between. The CDR3 sequence: CASRDKSETLYF. The CDR3 bases that were read are TGTGCCAGCAGGGACAAATCAGAA.

About this clone itself: All gene names here are mouse names. The missing CDR3 end, 4 residues past where the read stops, is filled in from the germline J gene. The chain uses TRBV1 and TRBJ2-2; 7 bases line up with TRBD1. Trimming at V came to 5 bases and at J to 2 bases, leaving 2 bases not matched to a gene. The germline V gene has CDR1 NSQYPW and CDR2 LRSPGD (reference sequence). CDR3 length: 14 amino acids. The DNA read from the CDR3 is TGCACCTGCAGTTCGACAGGGAACACCGGG. Its translation is CTCSSTGNTG. The full-length CDR3 reads as CTCSSTGNTGQLYF.

A word on this clone: Gene names and germline refer to mouse. From the germline J gene comes the end of the CDR3, since the read stops 4 residues before it. The chain has TRBV13-2 and TRBJ2-2; 10 positions match TRBD1. V lost 6 bases, J lost 2 bases, and 4 bases stayed unmatched. CDR1 and CDR2 from the germline V gene are NNHNN and SYGAGS (reference sequence). This CDR3 has 15 amino acids. The CDR3 region is CASAPDRGNTGQLYF. The CDR3 DNA, read in part, is TGTGCCAGCGCCCCGGACAGGGGGAACACCGGG.

As concerns this clone: Genes and germline come from the mouse. The read ends 4 residues shy of where the CDR3 ends; the end is completed using the germline J gene. Other DNA sequences of this sample code for an identical CDR3. The genes are TRBV31 and TRBJ2-5; TRBD2 might be the D (7 bases). The CDR3 consists of 14 residues. Germline CDR1 GKSSPN, CDR2 SITVG. V shed 0 bases and J shed 3 bases, with 10 bases lying between them. The DNA read from the CDR3 is TGTGCCTGGAGTCTAAGGGGGGGGCAAGAC. Translating it yields CAWSLRGGQD. The CDR3 in its entirety is CAWSLRGGQDTQYF.

Regarding this clone: Gene names denote mouse genes. The sequenced fragment ends 4 residues before the CDR3 boundary, so the rest is inferred from the germline J gene. J is TRBJ1-1 and V is TRBV13-1; 7 positions match TRBD1. The length of the CDR3 is 12 residues. Germline CDR1 is NSHNY and CDR2 is SYGAGN. The CDR3 loop reads CASSGGGGEVFF. The part of the CDR3 DNA that was read is TGTGCCAGCAGTGGAGGGGGCGGA.

This clone was seen a few times. Germline and genes here are mouse. The read comes to an end 4 residues before the CDR3 does, leaving the germline J gene to fill in the end. The rearrangement uses TRBV5 and TRBJ1-1; D is unresolved. V lost 2 bases, J lost 3 bases, and 10 bases lay in between. Germline loops: CDR1 LGHNA, CDR2 YNLKQL (reference sequence). The CDR3 consists of 14 residues. The CDR3 sequence is CASSQKRVDTEVFF. The CDR3 bases that were read are TGTGCCAGCAGCCAAAAGAGGGTGGACACA.

As concerns this clone: Mouse names are used for the genes. The sequenced fragment ends 4 residues before the CDR3 boundary, so the rest is inferred from the germline J gene. The chain is built from TRBV1 and TRBJ2-7; TRBD2 aligns across 9 bases. Germline loops: CDR1 NSQYPW, CDR2 LRSPGD (reference sequence). There are 15 residues in the CDR3. The CDR3 spells CTCSAPTGGFYEQYF. The DNA read from the CDR3 is TGCACCTGCAGTGCCCCCACTGGGGGGTTTTAT.

This clone showed up just a few times. Mouse gene names and germline throughout. The DNA ends 4 residues before the CDR3 does, and the rest of the CDR3 is filled in from the germline J gene. J is TRBJ1-1 and V is TRBV1; possible D gene TRBD1, 6 bases. This CDR3 is built from 14 residues. CDR1 NSQYPW and CDR2 LRSPGD come from the germline V gene (reference sequence). The CDR3 bases that were read are TGCACCTGCAGTGCAGCCGGGGGGGCCAGA. Amino acid sequence: CTCSAAGGAR. The full CDR3 protein reads CTCSAAGGAREVFF.

Of note for this clone: Here the gene names and germline are mouse. This CDR3 is CASSVPNHYAEQFF. The CDR3 bases that were read are TGTGCCAGCAGTGTTCCAAATCACTATGCT. The rearrangement uses TRBV13-1 and TRBJ2-1; D gene unclear. The sequence runs out 4 residues before the end of the CDR3; the remainder is reconstructed from the germline J gene. The CDR3 is made up of 14 amino acids. Trimming took 3 bases from V and 2 from J, leaving 9 bases between them. CDR1 and CDR2 from the germline V gene are NSHNY and SYGAGN.

As to this clone: The germline and genes are mouse ones. The CDR3 sequence: CASSGDRNTEVFF. CDR3 bases read: TGTGCCAGCAGTGGGGACAGAAACACA. The chain couples TRBV19 to TRBJ1-1, with 7 bases that match TRBD1. The read halts 4 residues ahead of the CDR3 end, with the missing end drawn from the germline J gene. CDR3 size: 13 residues. Germline V gene sequence: CDR1 FNHDT, CDR2 SITEND (reference sequence). The V gene end was trimmed by 4 bases and the J gene end by 1 base; junction bases not matched to a gene: 1.

A word on this clone: Genes and germline are mouse. The read terminates 4 residues ahead of where the CDR3 ends, so the germline J gene completes it. V and J are TRBV1 and TRBJ2-3, with 7 bases identical to TRBD2. Trimming at V came to 2 bases and at J to 1 base, leaving 6 bases not matched to a gene. Germline loops: CDR1 NSQYPW, CDR2 LRSPGD (reference sequence). The CDR3 length is 16 residues. CDR3 sequence reads: CTCSAPGLSGAETLYF. The sequenced CDR3 bases are TGCACCTGCAGTGCACCGGGACTGTCTGGTGCAGAA.

About this clone: Germline and genes: mouse. The DNA ends 4 residues before the CDR3 does, and the rest of the CDR3 is filled in from the germline J gene. Other DNA sequences in this sample translate to the same CDR3. The chain links TRBV5 to TRBJ1-1; D call uncertain. Germline CDR1 LGHNA, CDR2 YNLKQL (reference sequence). This CDR3 spans 14 amino acids. The CDR3 bases that were read are TGTGCCAGCAGCCAAGAGACACCTAATACA. This encodes CASSQETPNT. From start to end, the CDR3 is CASSQETPNTEVFF.

Turning to this clone: These gene names are mouse names. The read falls 4 residues short of the CDR3 end, and the missing part is taken from the germline J gene. The V gene is TRBV31, the J gene TRBJ1-2; the match to TRBD1 covers 8 bases. Trimming cost V 3 bases and J 2 bases; bases outside gene matches: 8. The length of the CDR3 is 15 residues. Germline CDR1 reads GKSSPN; CDR2 reads SITVG. Partial CDR3 DNA: TGTGCCTGGAGCTCCCTTCGACAGGGGAACTCC. It encodes CAWSSLRQGNS. In full, the CDR3 reads CAWSSLRQGNSDYTF.

This clone was observed a few times. Gene labels here are mouse ones. The CDR3 end falls 4 residues outside the read, so it is completed with the germline J gene. V is TRBV31 and J is TRBJ1-2; 10 bases fit TRBD1. Germline V CDR1 and CDR2: GKSSPN, SITVG. The CDR3 totals 14 residues. The junction had 3 bases not matched to a gene; V was cut back by 1 base and J by 4 bases. CDR3 DNA, as far as it was read: TGTGCCTGGAGTCCGACAGGGGGCGGCTCC. Translation gives CAWSPTGGGS. The CDR3 as a whole reads CAWSPTGGGSDYTF.

Worth noting for this clone: Gene names refer to mouse genes. The CDR3 end falls 4 residues outside the read, so it is completed with the germline J gene. The chain employs TRBV19 and TRBJ1-2; TRBD1 matches 8 bases. J lost 3 bases, V lost 2 bases, and 9 bases had no gene match. The CDR3 consists of 16 residues. Germline CDR1 and CDR2: FNHDT and SITEND (reference sequence). CDR3 bases read: TGTGCCAGCAGTATGACAAGCAGGGGGCGAGACTCC. Its translation is CASSMTSRGRDS. The entire CDR3 sequence reads CASSMTSRGRDSDYTF.

In regard to this clone: Any gene name here is a mouse gene name. The CDR3 end falls 4 residues outside the read, so it is completed with the germline J gene. The sample holds other DNA sequences that translate to the same CDR3. J is TRBJ1-2 and V is TRBV13-2; 9 bases align to TRBD1. CDR1 is NNHNN, CDR2 SYGAGS, per germline (reference sequence). There are 13 residues in the CDR3. V lost 5 bases, J lost 4 bases, and 3 bases stayed unmatched. CDR3: CASGGQGGSDYTF. Partial CDR3 DNA: TGTGCCAGCGGGGGACAGGGCGGCTCC.